Following are 27 T cell receptor beta chains from one sample sequenced in a study of identifying expanded T cells in peripheral blood. Repertoires were generated with immunoSEQ multiplex PCR, while TCRdb's copy carries only in-frame clones and drops some. The top ten hold 4.7% of the sample, which has around 66,000 clones, roughly 86% seen once. Sequencing was done on a sample of blood. These receptors were taken from a person between 18 and 75 years old in good health.

The table lists this clone with a count of one. CDR3 protein: CASALSRGNTEAFF. In DNA, the CDR3 is TGTGCCAGCGCCCTCTCACGAGGGAACACTGAAGCTTTCTTT. V gene TRBV2 combines with J gene TRBJ1-1; D call uncertain. The CDR3 totals 14 residues. Per germline, CDR1 SNHLY and CDR2 FYNNEI. V was clipped by 8 bases and J by 1 base, with 14 bases between them.

The chain joins TRBV11-2 to TRBJ2-7; 7 nucleotides align to TRBD1. Germline lookup yields CDR1 SGHAT and CDR2 FQNNGV. Germline trimming cut 2 bases from V and 2 bases from J; bases unmatched to any gene: 3. The CDR3 runs 14 residues. The DNA for the CDR3 is TGTGCCAGCAGCTTAACCCAGGGGGCCTACGAGCAGTACTTC. Its protein product is CASSLTQGAYEQYF.

The rearrangement links TRBV5-6 to TRBJ1-5; D gene uncertain. This CDR3 contains 14 residues. V was cut by 5 bases and J by 5 bases, with 14 bases left in between. Germline loops: CDR1 SGHDT, CDR2 YYEEEE. Here the CDR3 DNA reads TGTGCCAGCAGAAGTGGGGTTGGGGATCAGCCCCAGCATTTT. The encoded protein is CASRSGVGDQPQHF.

The chain combines TRBV10-3 with TRBJ2-7, with 15 positions matching TRBD2. Looked up from germline, CDR1 is ENHRY and CDR2 is SYGVKD. This CDR3 has 14 amino acids. The junction had 0 bases not matched to a gene; V was cut back by 6 bases and J by 3 bases. The CDR3 bases are TGTGCCATCAGGGGACTAGCGGGGGGCTACGAGCAGTACTTC. Translation: CAIRGLAGGYEQYF.

V and J are TRBV7-2 and TRBJ2-5; 8 bases are shared with TRBD1. J gave up 6 bases and V 1 base, and 7 bases lay outside the gene matches. The germline V gene has CDR1 SGHTA and CDR2 FQGNSA. This CDR3 comprises 15 residues. As DNA, the CDR3 is TGTGCCAGCAGCTTAGGGACAGGGTCGTTGAAGACCCAGTACTTC. Amino acid sequence: CASSLGTGSLKTQYF.

CDR3 sequence: CASSVTGLAGRNEQFF. In DNA form, the CDR3 reads TGTGCCAGTAGCGTAACGGGACTAGCGGGAAGGAATGAGCAGTTCTTC. The chain joins TRBV19 to TRBJ2-1; 13 positions match TRBD2. Trimming cost V 6 bases and J 7 bases; bases outside gene matches: 9. The CDR3 totals 16 residues. Per the germline V gene, CDR1 is LNHDA and CDR2 is SQIVND (reference sequence). The full variable domain, its missing parts supplied by reference TRBV19 and TRBJ2-1, is DGGITQSPKYLFRKEGQNVTLSCEQNLNHDAMYWYRQDPGQGLRLIYYSQIVNDFQKGDIAEGYSVSREKKESFPLTVTSAQKNPTAFYLCASSVTGLAGRNEQFFGPGTRLTVL.

The chain combines TRBV11-2 with TRBJ2-5, with D maybe TRBD1 (6 bases). The CDR3 sequence is 12 residues long. The germline gives CDR1 SGHAT, CDR2 FQNNGV. The germline V and J ends were trimmed by 5 bases and 5 bases, with 9 bases remaining between them. The CDR3 bases are TGTGCCAGCAGCACAGGGATTGAGACCCAGTACTTC. Translated, it gives CASSTGIETQYF.

The chain uses TRBV5-4 and TRBJ2-5; 7 bases map to TRBD1. CDR1 SGHNT and CDR2 YYREEE come from the germline V gene (reference sequence). V was clipped by 4 bases and J by 2 bases; unmatched bases: 2. The CDR3 contains 13 residues. CDR3 residues: CASSPGQQETQYF. The CDR3 nucleotides read TGTGCCAGCAGCCCGGGACAGCAAGAGACCCAGTACTTC.

V is TRBV6-6 and J is TRBJ2-7; D is ambiguous. The CDR3 is 14 residues long. The ends were cut back, 4 bases at V and 5 bases at J, with 15 bases in the middle. Germline V gene data show CDR1 as MNHNY and CDR2 as SVGAGI (reference sequence). In DNA, the CDR3 is TGTGCCAGCAGTTCTGATCTGATAGACCACGAGCAGTACTTC. Translation: CASSSDLIDHEQYF.

The chain has TRBV15 and TRBJ2-7, with TRBD2 matching over 11 bases. V lost 4 bases, J lost 2 bases, and 4 bases stayed unmatched. Germline loops: CDR1 LNHNV, CDR2 YYDKDF (reference sequence). The length of the CDR3 is 15 residues. This CDR3 is CATSIRLAGTYEQYF. Here the CDR3 DNA reads TGTGCCACCAGCATACGACTAGCGGGAACCTACGAGCAGTACTTC.

The chain couples TRBV5-1 to TRBJ1-5; no clear D gene. The V gene's germline CDR1 is SGHRS and CDR2 YFSETQ. The CDR3 loop spans 13 amino acids. Trimming pared 0 bases from V and 7 bases from J, leaving 8 bases between. CDR3 in DNA: TGCGCCAGCAGCTTGGATGGGGAACAGCCCCAGCATTTT. It is translated as CASSLDGEQPQHF.

This chain uses TRBV13 with TRBJ1-2; D uncertain. V lost 2 bases and J lost 5, with 6 bases in between. The CDR3 is made up of 12 amino acids. Looked up from germline, CDR1 is PRHDT and CDR2 is FYEKMQ (reference sequence). CDR3 nucleotides: TGTGCCAGCAGCTTACGGGCATATGGCTACACCTTC. Amino acids: CASSLRAYGYTF. The entire variable domain, with the rest obtained from reference TRBV13 and TRBJ1-2, is as follows: AAGVIQSPRHLIKEKRETATLKCYPIPRHDTVYWYQQGPGQDPQFLISFYEKMQSDKGSIPDRFSAQQFSDYHSELNMSSLELGDSALYFCASSLRAYGYTFGSGTRLTVV.

DNA for the CDR3: TGTGCCAGCAACCTACAGGGGTGGGAGCAGTACTTC. Translated, it gives CASNLQGWEQYF. This chain connects TRBV2 to TRBJ2-7, with 7 bases that match TRBD1. This CDR3 has 12 residues. Germline V gene lookup returns CDR1 SNHLY and CDR2 FYNNEI. The junction had 7 bases not matched to a gene; V was cut back by 7 bases and J by 7 bases. Using reference TRBV2 and TRBJ2-7 for the parts outside the CDR3, the full variable domain is EPEVTQTPSHQVTQMGQEVILRCVPISNHLYFYWYRQILGQKVEFLVSFYNNEISEKSEIFDDQFSVERPDGSNFTLKIRSTKLEDSAMYFCASNLQGWEQYFGPGTRLTVT.

The chain is built from TRBV2 and TRBJ1-2; 9 bases align to TRBD1. Germline V CDR1 and CDR2: SNHLY, FYNNEI. V was pared by 8 bases and J by 5 bases, with 3 bases of the junction left unmatched. The CDR3 loop spans 12 amino acids. The CDR3 nucleotides read TGTGCCAGCCAGGGGACAGGGTATGGCTACACCTTC. Translating it yields CASQGTGYGYTF.

The gene calls are TRBV7-2 and TRBJ2-5; possible D gene TRBD1, 5 bases. CDR3 length: 14 residues. Germline CDR1 reads SGHTA; CDR2 reads FQGNSA. V was shortened by 5 bases and J by 1 base, with 11 bases between the two germline ends. In nucleotides, the CDR3 is TGTGCCAGCAGCCCGCGACAGCTCCAAGAGACCCAGTACTTC. Translation: CASSPRQLQETQYF.

V and J are TRBV6-1 and TRBJ2-2, with 9 bases lining up with TRBD1. This CDR3 has 15 residues. With 6 bases clipped from V and 4 bases from J, the junction kept 6 bases outside the gene matches. Germline V gives CDR1 MNHNS, CDR2 SASEGT. CDR3 sequence (DNA): TGTGCCAGCAGCGTGGGACAGGGAGGCACCGGGGAGCTGTTTTTT. Translating gives CASSVGQGGTGELFF.

The rearrangement uses TRBV2 and TRBJ2-7; D tentatively fits TRBD1 or TRBD2 (5 bases each). The CDR3 is made up of 14 amino acids. The ends were cut back, 9 bases at V and 0 bases at J, with 15 bases in the middle. Germline CDR1 reads SNHLY; CDR2 reads FYNNEI. Here the CDR3 reads CASKPGPHSYEQYF. The CDR3 DNA is TGTGCCAGTAAACCGGGGCCCCACTCCTACGAGCAGTACTTC.

CDR3 residues: CASSTRERSYEQYF. CDR3 DNA: TGTGCCAGCAGCACGCGGGAGAGGTCCTACGAGCAGTACTTC. This chain joins TRBV21-1 and TRBJ2-7; TRBD2, as called in the table, went unchecked against the DNA. TRBV21-1 is a known pseudogene. The CDR3 has 14 amino acids.

The V and J genes are TRBV4-1 and TRBJ2-7, with 8 bases fitting TRBD1. The CDR3 length is 15 residues. J lost 3 bases, V lost 0 bases, and 4 bases had no gene match. From germline, CDR1 is MGHRA and CDR2 YSYEKL. CDR3 sequence: CASSQDRGQVYEQYF. DNA for the CDR3: TGCGCCAGCAGCCAAGATAGGGGACAGGTCTACGAGCAGTACTTC.

The chain couples TRBV29-1 to TRBJ1-4; the D is unclear. Between the trimmed V and J ends, which lost 3 bases and 8 bases, there was a span of 7 bases. The CDR3 sequence is 11 residues long. Germline CDR1 and CDR2: SQVTM and ANQGSEA. The CDR3 DNA is TGCAGCGTTGAGGGCGAAGAAAAACTGTTTTTT. It specifies CSVEGEEKLFF.

The genes are TRBV7-2 and TRBJ2-1, with D unclear. CDR1 is SGHTA, CDR2 FQGNSA, per germline. The ends were cut back, 1 base at V and 9 bases at J, with 13 bases in the middle. The CDR3 is 14 residues long. CDR3 bases: TGTGCCAGCAGCTTAGGAGGTGGGGTTCGTGAGCAGTTCTTC. It encodes CASSLGGGVREQFF.

The V call is TRBV18, the J call TRBJ2-1, with 11 bases that match TRBD1. The ends lost 6 bases at V and 7 bases at J; junction bases unmatched: 8. The CDR3 is made up of 15 amino acids. The germline CDR1 and CDR2 sequences are KGHSH and LQKENI. The CDR3 nucleotides read TGTGCCAGCTCGGCGGGACAGGGGGAGGTAAATGAGCAGTTCTTC. Its translation: CASSAGQGEVNEQFF. Together with reference TRBV18 and TRBJ2-1, the CDR3 gives the full variable domain: NAGVMQNPRHLVRRRGQEARLRCSPMKGHSHVYWYRQLPEEGLKFMVYLQKENIIDESGMPKERFSAEFPKEGPSILRIQQVVRGDSAAYFCASSAGQGEVNEQFFGPGTRLTVL.

The rearrangement links TRBV2 to TRBJ2-7; 10 bases match TRBD2. This CDR3 is 17 amino acids long. Germline lookup yields CDR1 SNHLY and CDR2 FYNNEI. J lost 2 bases, V lost 5 bases, and 12 bases had no gene match. The chain's CDR3 is CASSPQTSGNQTYEQYF. As DNA, the CDR3 is TGTGCCAGCAGTCCGCAAACTAGCGGGAACCAGACCTACGAGCAGTACTTC.

This clone was seen only once. This CDR3 reads CASSFGSGESTDTQYF. CDR3 nucleotide sequence: TGTGCCAGCAGCTTTGGTAGCGGGGAAAGCACAGATACGCAGTATTTT. The rearrangement links TRBV7-9 to TRBJ2-3, with 8 bases aligning to TRBD2. The junction had 5 bases not matched to a gene; V was cut back by 3 bases and J by 0 bases. This CDR3 region has 16 residues. Germline-derived CDR1 and CDR2 are SEHNR and FQNEAQ (reference sequence).

Here the CDR3 DNA reads TGTGCCAGCTCACCCCCGGGGGGGGCACTGAATGAGCAGTTCTTC. This translates into CASSPPGGALNEQFF. The rearrangement joins TRBV18 to TRBJ2-1; 8 bases line up with TRBD2. The CDR3 is 15 amino acids. J was trimmed by 7 bases and V by 3 bases; bases with no gene match: 8. Germline assignment: CDR1 KGHSH and CDR2 LQKENI.

A word on this clone: Compared with germline, one end of the junction differs, possibly owing to a read error. The J gene is TRBJ2-5, the V gene TRBV5-1; perhaps D is TRBD1 or TRBD2 (6 bases each). The CDR3 covers 14 residues. In germline, CDR1 is SGHRS, CDR2 YFSETQ. The CDR3 spells CASSLAGAQEAQYF. The CDR3 nucleotides are TGCGCCAGCAGCTTGGCGGGGGCTCAAGAGGCCCAGTACTTC.

The rearrangement joins TRBV6-4 to TRBJ2-6; tentative D call: TRBD2 (6 bases). This CDR3 contains 16 residues. Germline CDR1 reads MRHNA; CDR2 reads SNTAGT. With 0 bases removed from V and 0 bases from J, the gap between germline ends came to 6 bases. Written as DNA, the CDR3 is TGTGCCAGCAGTGACTCTAGCGGCTCTGGGGCCAACGTCCTGACTTTC. This gives the protein CASSDSSGSGANVLTF.